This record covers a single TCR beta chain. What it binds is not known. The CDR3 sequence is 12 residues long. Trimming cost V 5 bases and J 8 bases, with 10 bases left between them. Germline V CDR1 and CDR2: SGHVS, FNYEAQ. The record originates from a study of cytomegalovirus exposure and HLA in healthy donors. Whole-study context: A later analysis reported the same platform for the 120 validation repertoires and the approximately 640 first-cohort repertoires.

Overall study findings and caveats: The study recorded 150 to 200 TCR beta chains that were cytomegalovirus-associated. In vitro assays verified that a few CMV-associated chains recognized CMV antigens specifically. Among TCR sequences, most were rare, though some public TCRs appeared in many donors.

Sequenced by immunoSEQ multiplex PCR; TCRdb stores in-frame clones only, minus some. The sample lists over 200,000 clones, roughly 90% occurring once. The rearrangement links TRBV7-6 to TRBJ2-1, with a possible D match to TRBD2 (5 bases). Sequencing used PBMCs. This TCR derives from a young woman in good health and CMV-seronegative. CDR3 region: CASSQSGDEQFF. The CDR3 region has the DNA TGTGCCAGCAGCCAAAGCGGCGATGAGCAGTTCTTC.